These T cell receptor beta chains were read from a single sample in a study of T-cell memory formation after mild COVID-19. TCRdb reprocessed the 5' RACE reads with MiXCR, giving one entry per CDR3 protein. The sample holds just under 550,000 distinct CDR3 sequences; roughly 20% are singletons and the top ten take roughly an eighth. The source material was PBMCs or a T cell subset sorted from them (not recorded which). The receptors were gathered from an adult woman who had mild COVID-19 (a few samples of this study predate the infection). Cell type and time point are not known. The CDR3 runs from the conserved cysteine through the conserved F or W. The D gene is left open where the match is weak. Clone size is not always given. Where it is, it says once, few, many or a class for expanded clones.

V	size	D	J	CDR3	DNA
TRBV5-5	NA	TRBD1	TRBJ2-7	CASSLVTGSYEQYF	TGTGCCAGCAGCTTAGTGACAGGGAGCTACGAGCAGTACTTC
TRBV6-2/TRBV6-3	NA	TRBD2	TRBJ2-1	CASSDGTSGYPEQFF	TGTGCCAGCAGCGACGGGACTAGCGGGTATCCAGAGCAGTTCTTC
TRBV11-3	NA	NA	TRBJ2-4	CASSRGRRGDKNIQYF	TGTGCCAGCAGTCGGGGGAGGAGGGGAGACAAAAACATTCAGTACTTC
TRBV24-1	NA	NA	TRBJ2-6	CATSSGGSGANVLTF	TGTGCCACCAGTTCAGGGGGGTCTGGGGCCAACGTCCTGACTTTC
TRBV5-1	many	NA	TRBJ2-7	CASSLIGIGYEQYF	TGCGCCAGCAGCTTGATAGGTATTGGCTACGAGCAGTACTTC
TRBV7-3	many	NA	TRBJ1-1	CASSRGGLNTEAFF	TGTGCCAGCAGCCGGGGGGGATTGAACACTGAAGCTTTCTTT
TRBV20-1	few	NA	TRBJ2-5	CSAPNGPLRETQYF	TGCAGTGCTCCTAATGGACCTCTTCGAGAGACCCAGTACTTC
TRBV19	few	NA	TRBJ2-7	CASSITPGEQYF	TGTGCCAGTAGTATAACCCCTGGCGAGCAGTACTTC
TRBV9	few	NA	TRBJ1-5	CASSEKGILNQPQHF	TGTGCCAGCAGCGAAAAGGGGATTCTGAATCAGCCCCAGCATTTT
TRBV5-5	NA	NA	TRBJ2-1	CASSKTYLGGNEQFF	TGTGCCAGCAGCAAGACGTATCTTGGGGGCAATGAGCAGTTCTTC
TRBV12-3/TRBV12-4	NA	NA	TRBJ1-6	CASSLMEGYNSPLHF	TGTGCCAGCAGTTTGATGGAAGGGTATAATTCACCCCTCCACTTT
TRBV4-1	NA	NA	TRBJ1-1	CASSQEAGRGTEAFF	TGCGCCAGCAGCCAAGAGGCAGGGAGAGGCACTGAAGCTTTCTTT
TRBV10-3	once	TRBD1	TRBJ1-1	CAISEGFGTAKNTEAFF	TGTGCCATCAGTGAGGGGTTTGGGACAGCGAAAAACACTGAAGCTTTCTTT
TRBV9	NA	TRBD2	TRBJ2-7	CASSVSPSGAEGEQYF	TGTGCCAGCAGCGTCTCTCCTAGCGGGGCCGAGGGGGAGCAGTACTTC
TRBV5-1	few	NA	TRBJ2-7	CASSLSQREQYF	TGCGCCAGCAGCTTGAGTCAGCGCGAGCAGTACTTC
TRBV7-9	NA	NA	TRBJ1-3	CASSIGTPSGNTIYF	TGTGCCAGCAGCATCGGGACACCCTCTGGAAACACCATATATTTT
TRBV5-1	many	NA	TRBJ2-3	CASSFEDTQYF	TGCGCCAGCAGCTTCGAAGATACGCAGTATTTT
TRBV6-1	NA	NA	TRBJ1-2	CASSDGWSGVGYTF	TGTGCCAGCAGTGACGGGTGGTCTGGTGTTGGCTACACCTTC
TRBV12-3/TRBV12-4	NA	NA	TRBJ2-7	CASSLFFRRGASSYEQYF	TGTGCCAGCAGTTTATTCTTTAGGCGGGGCGCTAGCTCCTACGAGCAGTACTTC
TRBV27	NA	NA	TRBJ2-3	CASSSLLGSHVDTQYF	TGTGCCAGCAGCTCCCTCTTGGGGAGCCATGTGGATACGCAGTATTTT
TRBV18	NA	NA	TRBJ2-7	CASSPPEGAYEQYF	TGTGCCAGCTCCCCCCCCGAGGGCGCCTACGAGCAGTACTTC
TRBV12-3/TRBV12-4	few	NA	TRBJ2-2	CASSSYRVDTGELFF	TGTGCCAGCAGTTCCTACAGGGTGGACACCGGGGAGCTGTTTTTT
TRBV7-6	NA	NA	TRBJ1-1	CASSLDGGEAFF	TGTGCCAGCAGCTTAGACGGCGGTGAAGCTTTCTTT
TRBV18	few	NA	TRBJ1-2	CASSPKDGQGRAQRDYGYTF	TGTGCCAGCTCACCAAAGGACGGACAAGGAAGGGCTCAACGGGACTATGGCTACACCTTC
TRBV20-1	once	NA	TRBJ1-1	CSARGPVLNTEAFF	TGCAGTGCTAGAGGTCCGGTATTGAACACTGAAGCTTTCTTT
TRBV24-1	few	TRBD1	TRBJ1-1	CATSDLWTGQAFF	TGTGCCACCAGTGATTTGTGGACAGGACAAGCTTTCTTT
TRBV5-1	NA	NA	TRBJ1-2	CASSLNAGPGYTF	TGCGCCAGCAGCTTGAATGCAGGGCCTGGCTACACCTTC
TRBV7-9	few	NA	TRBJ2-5	CASQQDYQETQYF	TGTGCCAGCCAACAGGATTACCAAGAGACCCAGTACTTC
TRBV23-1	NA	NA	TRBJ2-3	CASRRGVVQTQDTQYF	TGCGCCAGCAGAAGGGGGGTCGTACAGACTCAAGATACGCAGTATTTT
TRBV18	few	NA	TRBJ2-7	CASSPNSGSEQYF	TGTGCCAGCTCACCAAATTCAGGCTCCGAGCAGTACTTC
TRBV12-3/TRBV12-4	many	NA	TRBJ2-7	CASSLDGGGGYEQYF	TGTGCCAGCAGTTTAGATGGCGGTGGAGGCTACGAGCAGTACTTC